Listed here are 9 T cell receptor beta chains from one sample, sequenced in a study of blood T cell repertoires in COVID-19. Profiled with immunoSEQ multiplex PCR; TCRdb holds only in-frame clones, not every one. The repertoire holds about 75,000 clones, with roughly 87% as singletons. Sequencing used peripheral blood. These receptors all come from a woman aged 45-60 years with acute or convalescent COVID-19.

Notes on this clone: The same CDR3 arises from other DNA sequences in this sample as well. The chain recombines TRBV7-9 with TRBJ1-1; maybe TRBD1 (5 bases). V lost 1 base to trimming and J lost 0 bases, with 6 bases between them. Looked up from germline, CDR1 is SEHNR and CDR2 is FQNEAQ (reference sequence). This CDR3 contains 14 residues. CDR3 coding DNA: TGTGCCAGCAGCTTAGGACAGCTGAACACTGAAGCTTTCTTT. Translated: CASSLGQLNTEAFF.

This clone has only one observation. The chain uses TRBV6-5 and TRBJ1-3, with D tentatively TRBD1 (5 bases). The CDR3 contains 15 residues. Germline assignment: CDR1 MNHEY and CDR2 SVGAGI. Trimming left V 5 bases short and J 3 bases short, with 14 bases between. In DNA form, the CDR3 reads TGTGCCAGCAGTCGGACAAGCCCGGGTGGAAACACCATATATTTT. Its translation: CASSRTSPGGNTIYF.

The rearrangement joins TRBV6-5 to TRBJ2-1; D is perhaps TRBD1 (5 bases). This CDR3 is 14 amino acids long. Between the trimmed V and J ends, which lost 7 bases and 2 bases, there was a span of 12 bases. From germline, CDR1 is MNHEY and CDR2 SVGAGI. As DNA, the CDR3 is TGTGCCAGCAATCGAGACAGCGCCTACAATGAGCAGTTCTTC. Protein: CASNRDSAYNEQFF.

The rearrangement joins TRBV18 to TRBJ1-4; D might be TRBD1 (6 bases). Trimming took 1 base from V and 5 from J, leaving 20 bases between them. The CDR3 runs to 18 residues. Germline V lookup: CDR1 KGHSH, CDR2 LQKENI. Here the CDR3 DNA reads TGTGCCAGCTCACCACAGGCTCAAACCAGGGGAAGGAATGAAAAACTGTTTTTT. It translates to CASSPQAQTRGRNEKLFF.

The V gene is TRBV28, the J gene TRBJ1-4, with 7 bases identical to TRBD1. Looked up from germline, CDR1 is MDHEN and CDR2 is SYDVKM. V was pared by 2 bases and J by 8 bases, with 8 bases of the junction left unmatched. This CDR3 spans 15 amino acids. The CDR3 nucleotides read TGTGCCAGCAGTTTACCACAGGGGAGGAGGGAAAAACTGTTTTTT. Protein product: CASSLPQGRREKLFF.

This chain joins TRBV5-1 and TRBJ1-1, with D unclear. This CDR3 is 13 amino acids long. V lost 4 bases to trimming and J lost 4 bases, with 11 bases between them. Germline values: CDR1 SGHRS, CDR2 YFSETQ. CDR3 sequence reads: CASSTEGGTEAFF. The CDR3, as DNA: TGCGCCAGCAGCACCGAAGGCGGCACTGAAGCTTTCTTT.

This chain uses TRBV7-9 with TRBJ1-2; 9 positions agree with TRBD1. Unmatched junction bases numbered 6, after V lost 5 bases and J lost 5 bases. CDR3 length: 14 amino acids. Per germline, CDR1 SEHNR and CDR2 FQNEAQ (reference sequence). For the CDR3, the DNA is TGTGCCAGCAGCGCCCCCGGGACAGGGTATGGCTACACCTTC. Translation gives CASSAPGTGYGYTF.

The J gene is TRBJ1-6, the V gene TRBV27; D possibly corresponds to TRBD1 (6 bases). V was shortened by 5 bases and J by 5 bases, with 19 bases between the two germline ends. Germline lookup yields CDR1 MNHEY and CDR2 SMNVEV (reference sequence). This CDR3 is built from 17 residues. The CDR3 DNA reads as TGTGCCAGCAGTCCCGGCGTAGGGGGGGGTGATAATTCACCCCTCCACTTT. Residues: CASSPGVGGGDNSPLHF.

The V gene is TRBV15, the J gene TRBJ2-1; 7 nucleotides line up with TRBD1. With 1 base clipped from V and 3 bases from J, the junction kept 3 bases outside the gene matches. Germline V gives CDR1 LNHNV, CDR2 YYDKDF (reference sequence). The CDR3 totals 15 residues. The CDR3 DNA follows: TGTGCCACCAGCAGAGGACAGGGCGGCTACAATGAGCAGTTCTTC. Translating gives CATSRGQGGYNEQFF.